What follows are 11 T cell receptor beta chains derived from one specimen sequenced in a study of CD8 T cells in ankylosing spondylitis. Study conclusions and caveats: What seemed typical of ankylosing spondylitis blood was a TCR beta motif built from roughly eight highly homologous variants.

One entry per CDR3 protein results from TCRdb running MiXCR on the 5' RACE reads. The sample has hundreds of thousands of distinct CDR3 sequences, approximately 12% seen once; the top ten hold 0.51%. These receptors are not linked to any known antigen. The sequencing sample was made of blood, either unsorted or a sorted T cell fraction (not recorded which). All receptors derive from a male donor with ankylosing spondylitis.

This clonotype was detected ten times or more. J is TRBJ2-1 and V is TRBV12-3 or TRBV12-4; 8 nucleotides agree with TRBD2. The CDR3 spans 16 residues. The V and J ends lost 5 bases and 8 bases, in that order; junction bases with no gene match: 14. CDR3 sequence reads: CASSPRMVAGYYEQFF. The CDR3 DNA follows: TGTGCCAGCAGTCCCCGGATGGTAGCGGGATATTATGAGCAGTTCTTC.

This clonotype was seen at least ten times. J is TRBJ2-2 and V is TRBV20-1; D gene uncertain. Trimming removed 6 bases from V and 1 base from J, with 9 bases in between. The CDR3 totals 13 residues. The V gene's germline CDR1 is DFQATT and CDR2 SNEGSKA (reference sequence). CDR3 in DNA: TGCAGTGCCAAGGCAGGGAACACCGGGGAGCTGTTTTTT. Encoded protein: CSAKAGNTGELFF.

V usage is TRBV18 and J usage is TRBJ1-2; D perhaps matches TRBD1 (6 bases). This CDR3 region has 15 residues. V dropped 0 bases and J dropped 3 bases, with 11 bases sitting between them. Germline assignment: CDR1 KGHSH and CDR2 LQKENI. The CDR3 nucleotides read TGTGCCAGCTCACCACCACAGGGCCTGGACTATGGCTACACCTTC. Protein: CASSPPQGLDYGYTF.

This chain joins TRBV5-1 and TRBJ1-1; the D gene is possibly TRBD1 (5 bases). The CDR3 is 15 amino acids. Germline V gives CDR1 SGHRS, CDR2 YFSETQ. Trimming shortened V by 5 bases and J by 0 bases, and 14 bases separated the two germline ends. The DNA of the CDR3 is TGCGCCAGCAGTATACAAAGGGGCATGAACACTGAAGCTTTCTTT. Protein: CASSIQRGMNTEAFF.

This clonotype was seen repeatedly, ten times or more. One junction end does not reproduce the germline sequence, and a read error may be involved. V usage is TRBV5-1 and J usage is TRBJ2-5; possibly TRBD2 for D (5 bases). The germline gives CDR1 SGHRS, CDR2 YFSETQ. CDR3 size: 13 residues. DNA of the CDR3: TGTGCCAGCAGTCTCGGGGTGGAAGAGACCCAGTACTTC. Translating gives CASSLGVEETQYF.

This sequence joins TRBV28 and TRBJ1-4; D gene unclear. The CDR3 extends over 9 amino acids. Looked up from germline, CDR1 is MDHEN and CDR2 is SYDVKM. CDR3 sequence: CARPEKLFF. The CDR3, as DNA: TGTGCACGTCCGGAAAAACTGTTTTTT.

This clonotype has only a few counts. The gene calls are TRBV5-6 and TRBJ1-1, with TRBD1 matching 7 bases. Per germline, CDR1 SGHDT and CDR2 YYEEEE. The trim removed 3 bases at V and 5 bases at J, leaving 7 bases unmatched. The CDR3 runs to 14 residues. Written as DNA, the CDR3 is TGTGCCAGCAGCTCAACGAACAGGGGTACTGAAGCTTTCTTT. Encoded protein: CASSSTNRGTEAFF.

The chain links TRBV20-1 to TRBJ1-5; D is ambiguous. This CDR3 region has 15 residues. Trimming pared 0 bases from V and 4 bases from J, leaving 13 bases between. Germline CDR1 DFQATT, CDR2 SNEGSKA (reference sequence). The CDR3 region has the DNA TGCAGTGCTAGAGATAGCGGGGTATGGAATCAGCCCCAGCATTTT. Its protein is CSARDSGVWNQPQHF.

The chain couples TRBV20-1 to TRBJ2-4; a weak D match, TRBD2 (7 bases). CDR1 and CDR2 from the germline V gene are DFQATT and SNEGSKA (reference sequence). Trimming removed 0 bases from V and 7 bases from J, with 16 bases in between. CDR3 length: 15 amino acids. The DNA of the CDR3 is TGCAGTGCTAGAGATCGGACTAGGGGGGGGAACATTCAGTACTTC. It codes for CSARDRTRGGNIQYF.

This clonotype has only a few counts. V usage is TRBV6-2 or TRBV6-3 and J usage is TRBJ2-7; D unresolved. V shed 6 bases and J shed 3 bases, with 6 bases lying between them. Germline assignment: CDR1 MNHEY and CDR2 SVGEGT. The CDR3 contains 11 residues. CDR3: CASRFLYEQYF. The CDR3 bases are TGTGCCAGCAGATTCCTCTACGAGCAGTACTTC.

The rearrangement joins TRBV20-1 to TRBJ2-1; D gene unclear. V dropped 3 bases and J dropped 2 bases, with 11 bases sitting between them. Germline CDR1 is DFQATT and CDR2 is SNEGSKA (reference sequence). This CDR3 has 14 residues. Written as DNA, the CDR3 is TGCAGTGCTAGGCCCCTAGACGCCTACAATGAGCAGTTCTTC. Translated: CSARPLDAYNEQFF.